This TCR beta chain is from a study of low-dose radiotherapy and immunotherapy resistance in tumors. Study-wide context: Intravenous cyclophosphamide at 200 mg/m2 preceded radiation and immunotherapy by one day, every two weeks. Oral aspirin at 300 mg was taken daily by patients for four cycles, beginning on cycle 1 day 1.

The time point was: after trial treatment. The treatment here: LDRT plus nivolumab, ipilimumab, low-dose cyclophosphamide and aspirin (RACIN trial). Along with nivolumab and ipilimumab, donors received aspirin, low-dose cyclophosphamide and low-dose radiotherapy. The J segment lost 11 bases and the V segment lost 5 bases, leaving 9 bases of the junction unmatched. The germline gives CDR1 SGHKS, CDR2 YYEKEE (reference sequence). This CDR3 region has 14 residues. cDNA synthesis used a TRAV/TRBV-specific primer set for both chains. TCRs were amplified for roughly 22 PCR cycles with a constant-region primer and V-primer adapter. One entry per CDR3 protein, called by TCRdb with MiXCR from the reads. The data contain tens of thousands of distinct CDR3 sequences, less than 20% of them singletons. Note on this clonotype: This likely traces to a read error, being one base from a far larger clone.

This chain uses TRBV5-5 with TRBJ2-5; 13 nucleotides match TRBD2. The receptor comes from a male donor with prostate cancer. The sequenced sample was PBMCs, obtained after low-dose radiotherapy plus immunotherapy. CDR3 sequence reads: CASSWTSGSFEQYF. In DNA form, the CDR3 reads TGTGCCAGCAGTTGGACTAGCGGGAGTTTTGAGCAGTACTTC.